In this sample, the clone carrying this T cell receptor beta chain turned up a few times. Its specificity is not known. The source of the sample is a study of T-cell memory formation after mild COVID-19. Study information: Across donors, TCR clusters were largely donor specific. Regarding the study as a whole: The finding that pre-infection memory included some responding clones suggested that cross-reactive memory joined.

A 5'RACE reaction primed in the constant segment made cDNA libraries of TCR alpha and TCR beta, and these carried sample barcodes and UMIs. Each CDR3 protein gets one entry after TCRdb re-called the 5' RACE reads with MiXCR. Of about 440,000 distinct CDR3 sequences in the sample, roughly 20% were seen once. The CDR3 contains 14 residues. V shed 8 bases and J shed 4 bases, with 14 bases lying between them. Germline CDR1 MNHEY, CDR2 SVGAGI. The sequenced sample was PBMCs or a T cell subset sorted from them (not recorded which). The TCR sequence derives from an adult woman who had mild COVID-19 (a few samples of this study predate the infection). Cell type and time point are not known. J is TRBJ1-4 and V is TRBV6-5, with D uncertain. The CDR3 nucleotides are TGTGCCAGCGGGCATAGATGGGGTAATGAAAAACTGTTTTTT. Translating it yields CASGHRWGNEKLFF.